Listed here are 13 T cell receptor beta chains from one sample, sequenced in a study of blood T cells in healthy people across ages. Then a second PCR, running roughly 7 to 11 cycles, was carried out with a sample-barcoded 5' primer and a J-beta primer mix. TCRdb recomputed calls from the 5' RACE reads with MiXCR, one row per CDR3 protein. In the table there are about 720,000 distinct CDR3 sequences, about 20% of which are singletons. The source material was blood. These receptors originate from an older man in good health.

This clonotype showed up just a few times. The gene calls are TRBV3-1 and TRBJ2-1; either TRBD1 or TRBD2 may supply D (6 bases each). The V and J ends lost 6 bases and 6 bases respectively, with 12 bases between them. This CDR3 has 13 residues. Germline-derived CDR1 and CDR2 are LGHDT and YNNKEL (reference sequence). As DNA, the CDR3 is TGTGCCAGCAGTCTACGGGGGCGCAATGAGCAGTTCTTC. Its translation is CASSLRGRNEQFF.

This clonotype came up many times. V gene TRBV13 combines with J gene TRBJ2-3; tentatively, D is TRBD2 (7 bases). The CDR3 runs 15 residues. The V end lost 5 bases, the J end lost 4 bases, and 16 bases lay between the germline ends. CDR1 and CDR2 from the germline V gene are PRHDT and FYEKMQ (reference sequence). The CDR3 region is CASSPYREGADTQYF. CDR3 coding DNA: TGTGCCAGCAGCCCTTACAGGGAGGGCGCAGATACGCAGTATTTT.

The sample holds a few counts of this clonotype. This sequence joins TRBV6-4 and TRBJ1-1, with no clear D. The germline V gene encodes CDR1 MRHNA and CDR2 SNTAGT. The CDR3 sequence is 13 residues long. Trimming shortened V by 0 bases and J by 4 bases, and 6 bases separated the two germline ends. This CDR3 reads CASSDSGSTEAFF. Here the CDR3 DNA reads TGTGCCAGCAGTGACTCGGGCTCCACTGAAGCTTTCTTT.

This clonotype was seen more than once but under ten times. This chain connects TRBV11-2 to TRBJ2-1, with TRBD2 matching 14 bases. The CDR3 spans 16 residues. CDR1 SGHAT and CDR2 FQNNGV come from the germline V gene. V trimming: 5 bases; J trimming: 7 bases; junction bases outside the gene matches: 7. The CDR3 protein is CASSPRLAGGQNEQFF. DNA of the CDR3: TGTGCCAGCAGCCCACGACTAGCGGGGGGGCAGAATGAGCAGTTCTTC. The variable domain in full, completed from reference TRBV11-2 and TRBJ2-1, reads EAGVAQSPRYKIIEKRQSVAFWCNPISGHATLYWYQQILGQGPKLLIQFQNNGVVDDSQLPKDRFSAERLKGVDSTLKIQPAKLEDSAVYLCASSPRLAGGQNEQFFGPGTRLTVL.

The DNA for the CDR3 is TGTGCCAGCAGCTTAGAGAGGGCAGCAAACTATGGCTACACCTTC. Encoded protein: CASSLERAANYGYTF. The chain joins TRBV11-2 to TRBJ1-2; D is undetermined. V was pared by 0 bases and J by 2 bases, with 10 bases between. Germline CDR1 is SGHAT and CDR2 is FQNNGV. The CDR3 runs to 15 residues.

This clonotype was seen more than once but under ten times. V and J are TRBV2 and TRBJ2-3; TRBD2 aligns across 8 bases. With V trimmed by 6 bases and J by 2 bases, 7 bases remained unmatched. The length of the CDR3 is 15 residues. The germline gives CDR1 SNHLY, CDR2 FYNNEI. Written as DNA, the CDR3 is TGTGCCAGCAGGTTAGCGGGGACCACCACAGATACGCAGTATTTT. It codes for CASRLAGTTTDTQYF. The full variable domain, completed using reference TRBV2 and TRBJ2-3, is EPEVTQTPSHQVTQMGQEVILRCVPISNHLYFYWYRQILGQKVEFLVSFYNNEISEKSEIFDDQFSVERPDGSNFTLKIRSTKLEDSAMYFCASRLAGTTTDTQYFGPGTRLTVL.

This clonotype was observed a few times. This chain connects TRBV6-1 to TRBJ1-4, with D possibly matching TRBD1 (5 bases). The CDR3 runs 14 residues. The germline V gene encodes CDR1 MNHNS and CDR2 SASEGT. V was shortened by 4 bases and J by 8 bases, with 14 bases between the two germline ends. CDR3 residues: CASSGVRVGEKLFF. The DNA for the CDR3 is TGTGCCAGCAGTGGGGTCAGGGTCGGCGAAAAACTGTTTTTT.

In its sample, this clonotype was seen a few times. The CDR3 sequence is CASSLSDGRNTIYF. The DNA for the CDR3 is TGTGCCAGCAGTCTTTCGGACGGGAGAAACACCATATATTTT. The chain recombines TRBV12-3 or TRBV12-4 with TRBJ1-3; D is undetermined. There are 14 residues in the CDR3. V lost 5 bases and J 5 bases, leaving 13 bases between the germline ends.

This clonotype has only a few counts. The CDR3 protein is CASSQKSEQYF. CDR3 in DNA: TGTGCCAGCAGCCAAAAGTCCGAGCAGTACTTC. The chain is built from TRBV6-5 and TRBJ2-7; D unresolved. In germline, CDR1 is MNHEY, CDR2 SVGAGI. This CDR3 comprises 11 residues. Trimming pared 6 bases from V and 6 bases from J, leaving 9 bases between.

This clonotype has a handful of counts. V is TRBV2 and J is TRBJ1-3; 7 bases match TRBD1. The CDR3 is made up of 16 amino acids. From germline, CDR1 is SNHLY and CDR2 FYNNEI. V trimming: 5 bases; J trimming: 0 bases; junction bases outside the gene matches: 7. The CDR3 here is CASSLQGLSSGNTIYF. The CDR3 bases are TGTGCCAGCAGTTTACAGGGGCTAAGCTCTGGAAACACCATATATTTT.

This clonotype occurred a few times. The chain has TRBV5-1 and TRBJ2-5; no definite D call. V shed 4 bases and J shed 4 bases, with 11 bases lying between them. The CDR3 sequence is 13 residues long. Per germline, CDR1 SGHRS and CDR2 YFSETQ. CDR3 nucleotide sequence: TGCGCCAGCAGCCTGACTTTTCGAGAGACCCAGTACTTC. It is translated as CASSLTFRETQYF. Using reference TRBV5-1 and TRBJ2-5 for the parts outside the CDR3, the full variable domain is KAGVTQTPRYLIKTRGQQVTLSCSPISGHRSVSWYQQTPGQGLQFLFEYFSETQRNKGNFPGRFSGRQFSNSRSEMNVSTLELGDSALYLCASSLTFRETQYFGPGTRLLVL.

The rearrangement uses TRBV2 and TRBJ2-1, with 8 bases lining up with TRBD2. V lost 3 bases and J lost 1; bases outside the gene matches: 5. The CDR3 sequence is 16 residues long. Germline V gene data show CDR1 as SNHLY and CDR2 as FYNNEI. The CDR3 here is CASSDVRGASYNEQFF. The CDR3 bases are TGTGCCAGCAGTGATGTGCGGGGGGCGTCCTACAATGAGCAGTTCTTC.

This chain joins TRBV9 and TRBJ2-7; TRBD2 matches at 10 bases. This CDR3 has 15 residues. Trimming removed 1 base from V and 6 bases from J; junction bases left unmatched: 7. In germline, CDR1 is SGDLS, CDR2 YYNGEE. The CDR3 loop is CASSVHGTSDSEQYF. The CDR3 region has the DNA TGTGCCAGCAGCGTACACGGGACTAGCGATTCCGAGCAGTACTTC.